Shown below are 13 T cell receptor beta chains from a single sample sequenced in a study of shared T cell receptors in the human thymus. TCRdb's copy holds only in-frame clones and misses some; the assay was immunoSEQ multiplex PCR. The sample consists of 500,000 to 550,000 clones, about 80% of them appearing once. The sample was also reused in another study, on human thymus T cells.

The sample comprised thymocytes. These receptors were collected from a boy in the first two years of life with a congenital heart defect.

V and J are TRBV27 and TRBJ2-5; the match to TRBD2 covers 8 bases. V was pared by 6 bases and J by 11 bases, with 17 bases of the junction left unmatched. The CDR3 runs to 15 residues. In germline, CDR1 is MNHEY, CDR2 SMNVEV (reference sequence). The CDR3 sequence is CASSLEGTSPSEQYF. The CDR3 DNA is TGTGCCAGCAGCCTAGAAGGGACTAGTCCTTCAGAGCAGTACTTC.

This chain uses TRBV11-2 with TRBJ2-5, with a possible D match to TRBD1 (8 bases). CDR1 and CDR2 from the germline V gene are SGHAT and FQNNGV. The CDR3 runs 15 residues. The germline V and J ends were trimmed by 6 bases and 0 bases, with 14 bases remaining between them. The CDR3 DNA sequence: TGTGCCAGCAGTCACAGGGGGAGGGACCAAGAGACCCAGTACTTC. This translates into CASSHRGRDQETQYF.

The chain carries TRBV27 and TRBJ2-7; the match to TRBD1 covers 8 bases. Germline assignment: CDR1 MNHEY and CDR2 SMNVEV (reference sequence). This CDR3 comprises 15 residues. Trimming removed 5 bases from V and 3 bases from J; junction bases left unmatched: 9. In DNA form, the CDR3 reads TGTGCCAGCAGTACCAAGACAGGGGTCGGCTACGAGCAGTACTTC. This sequence encodes CASSTKTGVGYEQYF.

The V and J genes are TRBV6-6 and TRBJ2-7, with TRBD2 matching 8 bases. The CDR3 has 15 amino acids. After removal of 4 bases from V and 0 bases from J, the junction contained 5 bases not matched to a gene. Germline CDR1 and CDR2: MNHNY and SVGAGI (reference sequence). DNA of the CDR3: TGTGCCAGCAGTTTAGCGGGACCTCTCTCCTACGAGCAGTACTTC. It specifies CASSLAGPLSYEQYF.

The chain uses TRBV11-2 and TRBJ1-2; 8 nucleotides line up with TRBD1. The V gene's germline CDR1 is SGHAT and CDR2 FQNNGV. The CDR3 has 16 residues. V shed 0 bases and J 5 bases; nucleotides not matched to a gene: 8. The chain's CDR3 is CASSLEGTGELYGYTF. Here the CDR3 DNA reads TGTGCCAGCAGCTTAGAAGGGACAGGAGAACTATATGGCTACACCTTC.

V gene TRBV6-1 combines with J gene TRBJ2-1; D uncertain. Trimming stripped 4 bases from V and 8 bases from J, with 18 bases between. The CDR3 sequence is 15 residues long. Looked up from germline, CDR1 is MNHNS and CDR2 is SASEGT. In DNA, the CDR3 is TGTGCCAGCAGTGGCGGCAATGGATCCCCCCATGAGCAGTTCTTC. Amino acid sequence: CASSGGNGSPHEQFF.

The V call is TRBV6-5, the J call TRBJ1-2; no clear D gene. This CDR3 is built from 13 residues. CDR1 and CDR2 from the germline V gene are MNHEY and SVGAGI. Trimming took 2 bases from V and 8 from J, leaving 12 bases between them. The CDR3 region has the DNA TGTGCCAGCAGTTACCACAGCCAGTGGGGCTACACCTTC. Protein sequence: CASSYHSQWGYTF.

The chain links TRBV5-8 to TRBJ2-7, with 9 bases lining up with TRBD1. Germline V lookup: CDR1 SGHTS, CDR2 YDEGEE. CDR3 length: 13 amino acids. V dropped 4 bases and J dropped 3; count of bases not matched to a gene: 2. CDR3 DNA sequence: TGTGCCAGCAGCCGGGACAGGGTCTACGAGCAGTACTTC. Amino acids: CASSRDRVYEQYF.

V usage is TRBV27 and J usage is TRBJ2-1, with a weak D call TRBD1 (6 bases). Trimming removed 4 bases at V and 4 bases at J, with 29 bases between. The CDR3 consists of 20 residues. Germline V gives CDR1 MNHEY, CDR2 SMNVEV (reference sequence). For the CDR3, the DNA is TGTGCCAGCAGTTCCCGTTTGGGACACCGACCCCGACAATATTACAATGAGCAGTTCTTC. Protein sequence: CASSSRLGHRPRQYYNEQFF.

In DNA form, the CDR3 reads TGTGCCAGCACCGGGGTAACCAGGTACAATGAGCAGTTCTTC. Translating gives CASTGVTRYNEQFF. V and J are TRBV6-5 and TRBJ2-1, with D perhaps matching TRBD2 (5 bases). The CDR3 covers 14 residues. CDR1 and CDR2 from the germline V gene are MNHEY and SVGAGI. Trimming removed 7 bases at V and 4 bases at J, with 14 bases between.

The chain is built from TRBV21-1 and TRBJ2-4; the table names TRBD2, a call not compared with the DNA. TRBV21-1 is deemed a pseudogene. The CDR3 contains 16 residues. The CDR3 region is CASTHPWGLARGIQYF. CDR3 sequence (DNA): TGTGCCAGCACCCATCCGTGGGGACTAGCCCGAGGCATTCAGTACTTC.

This clone was observed once. The chain couples TRBV10-1 to TRBJ2-7, with 10 bases lining up with TRBD2. V lost 5 bases to trimming and J lost 2 bases; unmatched junction nucleotides: 3. Germline V gives CDR1 WNHNN, CDR2 SYGVQD (reference sequence). The CDR3 spans 14 residues. The CDR3 nucleotides are TGCGCCAGCAGTCCCAGCGGGAGGGCCTACGAGCAGTACTTC. The encoded protein is CASSPSGRAYEQYF.

The rearrangement links TRBV7-9 to TRBJ1-1; a weak D match, TRBD1 (5 bases). The germline V gene encodes CDR1 SEHNR and CDR2 FQNEAQ (reference sequence). The CDR3 is 17 residues long. V was clipped by 2 bases and J by 0 bases, with 16 bases between them. The CDR3 coding sequence is TGTGCCAGCAGCTTAAAAGTCTCGGGACTTCTGAACACTGAAGCTTTCTTT. It encodes CASSLKVSGLLNTEAFF.